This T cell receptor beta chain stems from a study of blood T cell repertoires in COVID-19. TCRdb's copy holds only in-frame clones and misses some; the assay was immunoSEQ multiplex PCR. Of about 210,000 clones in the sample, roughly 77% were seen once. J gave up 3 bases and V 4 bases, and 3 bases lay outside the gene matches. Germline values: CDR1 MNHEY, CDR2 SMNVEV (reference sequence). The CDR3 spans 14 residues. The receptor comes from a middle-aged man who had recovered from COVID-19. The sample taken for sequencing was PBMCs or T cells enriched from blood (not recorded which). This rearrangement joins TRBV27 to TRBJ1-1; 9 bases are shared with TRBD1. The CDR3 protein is CASSWTGADTEAFF. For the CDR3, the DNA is TGTGCCAGCAGTTGGACAGGGGCGGACACTGAAGCTTTCTTT.